This TCR beta chain was observed in a study of shared clonotypes between healthy human individuals (dated by TCRdb to about 2020). Regarding the study in general: A few men and a couple of women, aged 18 to 49 years, made up the cohort. For each donor, CD4 naive and CD4 memory were each given three plates, CD8 naive was given two plates, and CD8 memory was given one plate. Blood TCR repertoires of roughly five healthy adults were deeply sequenced to estimate repertoire size and the extent of clonotype sharing between individuals. Different laboratories and diverse techniques were used to prepare libraries and sequence TCR repertoires, to increase sequencing depth and limit assay-specific biases. Per donor, leukapheresis produced somewhere between about 0.94 and 8.9 billion PBMCs. Here is what the overall study found, with its caveats: Naive subsets generally had larger estimated clonotype richness than memory subsets. The small number of donors limited the genetic and exposure-history diversity represented. Compared with non-shared clonotypes, clonotypes shared by all four sorted-subset donors had higher generation probabilities. Incomplete sequencing was indicated by rarefaction of sorted-subset datasets, despite the large sequencing depth. When a few donors were compared, the shared fraction of clonotypes was about 5% for naive CD4, roughly 3.4% for naive CD8, about 2.4% for memory CD4, and 0.4% for memory CD8. Pairwise subsampling indicated that sequencing depth was expected to affect the degree of clonotype sharing among donors. Sampling was limited to blood, and TCR repertoires in tissue likely differ from TCR repertoires in blood.

Donors were healthy HIV-negative adults with no recently reported acute infections or vaccinations. Every donor was a Caucasian adult living in Nashville, Tennessee, USA. CD4+ T cells were enriched through magnetic negative selection, after which naive cells were positively selected on CD45RA and the remaining negative fraction served as the memory subset. Blood was obtained by leukapheresis, after which PBMCs were separated by Ficoll-Histopaque density gradient centrifugation and cryopreserved in liquid nitrogen vapor phase. Analytical flow cytometry was used to check the purity and quantity of each magnetically sorted T cell population. Genomic DNA was isolated from every sorted fraction and measured by UV absorbance on a Nanodrop 2000c. Using the deep immunoSEQ assay, TCR CDR3 regions were amplified from genomic DNA by multiplex PCR. Genomic DNA extracted from each cell subset was distributed evenly over all wells of several immunoSEQ 96-well plates, and each plate served as one replicate. Each replicate PCR for sorted subsets received around 200 ng genomic DNA, equal to roughly 30,000 T cell genomes. Purified libraries were quantified with a Qubit 3.0 fluorometer, sized on a Bioanalyzer 2100, and re-quantified with the KAPA Library Quantification kit. A separate single-read 150-cycle Illumina NextSeq 550 flow cell was used to sequence each immunoSEQ 96-well plate. Processing in the source paper ran as follows. Because only junctional sequences without quality scores were contained in the immunoSEQ output, filtering matching that applied to full-length reads could not be performed. To assign V/J genes and CDR3, sequences were annotated against IMGT germline references using PyIR, a Python wrapper for IgBLAST v1.9. Reads with weak V/J assignments (E-value above 1e-6), missing CDR3, stop codons, out-of-frame junctions, or ambiguous translated residues were removed. V3J clonotypes were defined as sequences sharing an identical inferred V gene, J gene, and CDR3 amino acid sequence. To compute the percentage overlap between repertoires, the number of shared unique clonotypes was divided by the size of the smaller repertoire. Repertoire richness was assessed with RTK rarefaction, the Chao1 estimator, and Recon v2.1 estimates of unobserved clonotypes. Generation probabilities were computed with OLGA for all TCRbeta clonotypes obtained by the gDNA method from several donors. TCRdb limited this immuneACCESS table to in-frame rearrangements with V and J called. A share of clones is missing; checked studies link under half to unresolved V genes, and the rest is unexplained. V, J and clone size derive from that table, while D and trimming were established from the DNA sequence. The sample table contains over 1.5 million clones; only one count was recorded for nearly 99% of them. 0.45% of the sample comes from the top ten.

Germline trimming amounts to 4 bases on V and 6 bases on J, with 13 as the count of junction bases outside the gene matches. The CDR3 sequence holds 19 residues, the cysteine and phenylalanine included. CDR3 DNA only is kept here, 57 bases in frame from base 1. The germline V gene (reference sequence) supplies CDR1 SGHKS and CDR2 YYEKEE. Regarding this clone: Its antigen remains unidentified. Qualities for individual bases were not recorded, and no much larger clone is one base off.

Recombination connected TRBV5-5 to TRBJ2-2, with TRBD2 matching 15 junction bases. The source material was naive CD4+ T cells sorted from blood. The cell subset or site label for this specimen denotes: CD45RA+ positively selected. This sequence was found in a man aged 30 to 39 in good health. The CDR3 region: CASSQSGLAGGRSAGELFF. In nucleotides, the sequence is TGTGCCAGCAGCCAAAGCGGACTAGCGGGAGGGAGATCCGCCGGGGAGCTGTTTTTT. With the portions outside the CDR3 filled from the reference TRBV5-5 and TRBJ2-2 genes, the complete variable region becomes DAGVTQSPTHLIKTRGQQVTLRCSPISGHKSVSWYQQVLGQGPQFIFQYYEKEERGRGNFPDRFSARQFPNYSSELNVNALLLGDSALYLCASSQSGLAGGRSAGELFFGEGSRLTVL.